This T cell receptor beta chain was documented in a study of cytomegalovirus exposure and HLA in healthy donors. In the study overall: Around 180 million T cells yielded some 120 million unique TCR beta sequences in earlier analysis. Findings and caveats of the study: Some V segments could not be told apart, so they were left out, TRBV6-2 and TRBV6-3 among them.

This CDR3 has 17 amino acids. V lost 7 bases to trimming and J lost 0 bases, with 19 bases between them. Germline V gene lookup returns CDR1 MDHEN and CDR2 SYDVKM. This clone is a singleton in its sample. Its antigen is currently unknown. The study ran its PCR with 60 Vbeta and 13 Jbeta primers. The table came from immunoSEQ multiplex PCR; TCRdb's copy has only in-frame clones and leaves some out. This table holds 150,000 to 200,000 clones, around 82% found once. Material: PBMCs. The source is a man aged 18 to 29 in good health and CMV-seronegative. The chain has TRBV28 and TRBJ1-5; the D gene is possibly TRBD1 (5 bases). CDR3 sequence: CASTKGQDRFSNQPQHF. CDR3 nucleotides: TGTGCCAGCACGAAAGGGCAAGACAGATTTAGCAATCAGCCCCAGCATTTT.